The rows below give T cell receptor beta chains drawn from one sample of a study of identifying expanded T cells in peripheral blood. Libraries were prepared by immunoSEQ multiplex PCR; TCRdb keeps only in-frame clonotypes and omits some of them. The table shows roughly 120,000 clones, with about 87% occurring only once. The sequenced material came from blood. These receptors were taken from a person aged 18 to 69 in good health. Both conserved end residues are part of each CDR3. The D gene is left open where the match is weak. Clone size is shown for a subset of rows, as once, few, many or a class of expanded clone.

v_gene	d_gene	j_gene	abundance	CDR3nt	CDR3aa
TRBV7-6	TRBD1	TRBJ2-7	few	TGTGCCAGCAGCTCCCCGCGGGACAGGGGGTACGAGCAGTACTTC	CASSSPRDRGYEQYF
TRBV19	TRBD2	TRBJ2-5	NA	TGTGCCAGTAGTGCGGCGTTAGCGGGGGCCCCAAGAAAGGGGACCCAGTACTTC	CASSAALAGAPRKGTQYF
TRBV29-1	NA	TRBJ1-1	NA	TGCAGCGTTGATGCAGGGGTTACTGAAGCTTTCTTT	CSVDAGVTEAFF
TRBV30	TRBD1	TRBJ1-6	few	TGTGCCTGGACCGGACAGGGGGTCCCACCCCTCCACTTT	CAWTGQGVPPLHF
TRBV5-1	TRBD2	TRBJ2-4	NA	TGCGCCAGCAGCTGGGGGACTAGCGGGAGGAGAAACATTCAGTACTTC	CASSWGTSGRRNIQYF
TRBV5-1	NA	TRBJ2-5	NA	TGCGCCAGCAGCCCACAGGGCGGGGGAAAGACCCAGTACTTC	CASSPQGGGKTQYF
TRBV7-3	NA	TRBJ1-1	few	TGTGCCAGCAGCTCCTTGATGAACACTGAAGCTTTCTTT	CASSSLMNTEAFF
TRBV7-2	TRBD2	TRBJ2-5	many	TGTGCCAGCAGCTCGGGACTAGTAGGGCCTAAAGAGACCCAGTACTTC	CASSSGLVGPKETQYF
TRBV28	NA	TRBJ2-7	NA	TGTGCCAGCAGCCCGCCGGACCACCTCTACGAGCAGTACTTC	CASSPPDHLYEQYF
TRBV9	NA	TRBJ2-3	NA	TGTGCCAGCAGCGTAGCTTCCGAAGATACGCAGTATTTT	CASSVASEDTQYF
TRBV6-1	NA	TRBJ2-2	NA	TGTGCCAGCTCCCAGGCTCGGAACACCGGGGAGCTGTTTTTT	CASSQARNTGELFF
TRBV4-2	TRBD1	TRBJ1-2	few	TGTGCCAGCAGCCGAGGACAGGGAGGTAACTATGGCTACACCTTC	CASSRGQGGNYGYTF
TRBV5-6	NA	TRBJ1-5	NA	TGTGCCAGCAGCTTGCTGGGGGCGCAAAGCAATCAGCCCCAGCATTTT	CASSLLGAQSNQPQHF
TRBV7-4	NA	TRBJ1-5	once	TGTGCCAGCAGCTTAGAACCGGGGGTTGCCAATCAGCCCCAGCATTTT	CASSLEPGVANQPQHF
TRBV4-2	NA	TRBJ1-2	NA	TGTGCCAGCAGCCAAGAGGATCCTGACAGGTGGGGGGGCTACACCTTC	CASSQEDPDRWGGYTF
TRBV7-2	NA	TRBJ2-5	NA	TGTGCCAGCAGGTCCCGGAGTTTAGGAGAAGAGACCCAGTACTTC	CASRSRSLGEETQYF
TRBV2	TRBD2	TRBJ2-7	NA	TGTGCCAGCAGTGGGACGGGGGGGTTCCACGAGCAGTACTTC	CASSGTGGFHEQYF
TRBV6-1	NA	TRBJ1-1	NA	TGTGCCAGCATAGGTCTTCCAGGGAACACTGAAGCTTTCTTT	CASIGLPGNTEAFF
TRBV5-3	TRBD1	TRBJ2-7	NA	TGTGCCAGAAGCATAAGGACAGGGAGAAACTACGAGCAGTACTTC	CARSIRTGRNYEQYF
TRBV6-5	TRBD1	TRBJ1-6	NA	TGTGCCAGCAGTTACGGGACAGGGGTATGGGATTCACCCCTCCACTTT	CASSYGTGVWDSPLHF
TRBV19	TRBD1	TRBJ2-2	NA	TGTGCCAGTACCCCGACAGGGTCCGCCGGGGAGCTGTTTTTT	CASTPTGSAGELFF
TRBV6-4	TRBD2	TRBJ2-1	NA	TGTGCCAGCAGTGTGACTAGCGGGGGATACAATGAGCAGTTCTTC	CASSVTSGGYNEQFF
TRBV13	NA	TRBJ1-1	NA	TGTGCCAGCAGCTCAGATCAGTCGAACACTGAAGCTTTCTTT	CASSSDQSNTEAFF
TRBV10-3	NA	TRBJ2-7	NA	TGTGCCATCAGTGAGTCACAGTTGAGCTCCTACGAGCAGTACTTC	CAISESQLSSYEQYF
TRBV7-3	NA	TRBJ2-5	few	TGTGCCAGCAGCTTAACGGGTCAATCCTGGGAGACCCAGTACTTC	CASSLTGQSWETQYF
TRBV19	NA	TRBJ2-1	NA	TGTGCCAGTAGTGTCACCGGGACTTCGAATGAGCAGTTCTTC	CASSVTGTSNEQFF
TRBV28	TRBD1	TRBJ2-7	NA	TGTGCCAGCAGAGAGACAGGGACCTACGAGCAGTACTTC	CASRETGTYEQYF